A selection of T cell receptor beta chains follows, all from one sample in a study of beta chain features in type 1 diabetes. The repertoire was sequenced with immunoSEQ multiplex PCR; TCRdb's copy has only in-frame clones and lacks some. The sample gives approximately 50,000 clones, just under 65% of which show up once; around 0.29% is in the top ten. Material: stem cell memory CD4+ T cells from blood. Receptor source: a woman aged 30 to 39 with type 1 diabetes. The CDR3 runs from the conserved cysteine through the conserved F or W. The order of the fields is V gene, D gene, J gene, clone size, CDR3 DNA, CDR3 protein. A D gene is named only where the DNA matches it firmly. Not every row has a clone size; where given, it reads once, few, many or a size class.

TRBV10-1	TRBD1	TRBJ1-5	.	TGCGCCAGCAGGGGGACAGGGGATAGCAATCAGCCCCAGCATTTT	CASRGTGDSNQPQHF
TRBV7-8	TRBD2	TRBJ2-1	once	TGTGCCAGCAGCCCCGGGACTACATTCTACTACAATGAGCAGTTCTTC	CASSPGTTFYYNEQFF
TRBV6-1	.	TRBJ2-3	.	TGTGCCTTGGACATCCTACGCACAGATACGCAGTATTTT	CALDILRTDTQYF
TRBV21-1	.	TRBJ1-1	few	TGTGCCAGCACCCTACAGGGTAGGGACACTGAAGCTTTCTTT	CASTLQGRDTEAFF
TRBV23-1	TRBD1	TRBJ1-5	.	TGCGCCAGCAGTCATCCGAGCCAAACCAGGACAGGGGGACGGTGGCAGCCCCAGCATTTT	CASSHPSQTRTGGRWQPQHF
TRBV11-1	TRBD1	TRBJ2-6	.	TGTGCCAGCACCCGGACAGGGGGATTCACTGGGGCCAACGTCCTGACTTTC	CASTRTGGFTGANVLTF
TRBV6-5	.	TRBJ2-2	few	TGTGCCAGCATCGAGCGGAACACCGGGGAGCTGTTTTTT	CASIERNTGELFF
TRBV2	.	TRBJ1-5	.	TGTGCCAGCAGTGATGGGGCTGGGAATCAGCCCCAGCATTTT	CASSDGAGNQPQHF
TRBV5-1	.	TRBJ2-1	.	TGCGCCAGCAGCCCGCAGGACTGGAATGAGCAGTTCTTC	CASSPQDWNEQFF
TRBV11-3	TRBD2	TRBJ2-3	once	TGTGCCAGCAGCCGGTCAGCTAGCGGAAGCACAGATACGCAGTATTTT	CASSRSASGSTDTQYF
TRBV7-2	TRBD2	TRBJ2-2	.	TGTGCCAGCAGCTTAGTCGCGGGAGCTGGCACCGGGGAGCTGTTTTTT	CASSLVAGAGTGELFF
TRBV29-1	.	TRBJ2-7	.	TGCAGCGTTGAAGAGGGGGGCTTC	CSVEEGGF
TRBV5-1	TRBD1	TRBJ2-7	.	TGCGCCAGCAGCTTGGCCGGGACAGGGGAGCCCTACGAGCAGTACTTC	CASSLAGTGEPYEQYF
TRBV6-5	.	TRBJ2-3	.	TGTGCCAGCTCTACGGTAGCGGAAACAGATACGCAGTATTTT	CASSTVAETDTQYF
TRBV9	.	TRBJ2-1	.	TGTGCCAGCAGCGTTAGAGGACTCACGAGCTCCTACAATGAGCAGTTCTTC	CASSVRGLTSSYNEQFF
TRBV5-6	TRBD2	TRBJ2-3	.	TGTGCCAGCAGCTTGCGAGTCAGACTAGCGGGACGCACAGATACGCAGTATTTT	CASSLRVRLAGRTDTQYF
TRBV7-2	.	TRBJ1-2	.	TGTGCCAGCAGATCCCCTGACAGGCCTCACGGCTACACCTTC	CASRSPDRPHGYTF
TRBV28	.	TRBJ1-1	.	TGTGCCAGCTGGAACAGATTGAACACTGAAGCTTTCTTT	CASWNRLNTEAFF
TRBV7-3	.	TRBJ2-5	few	TGTGCCAGCAGCCCGCGACTAGAGTCCGAGACCCAGTACTTC	CASSPRLESETQYF
TRBV7-3	TRBD1	TRBJ2-1	few	TGTGCCAGCAGCCCGTCCGGGGGGACAGGGGGCAATGAGCAGTTCTTC	CASSPSGGTGGNEQFF
TRBV2	.	TRBJ2-5	few	TGTGCCAGCTCTGTGTACCAAGAGACCCAGTACTTC	CASSVYQETQYF
TRBV9	TRBD1	TRBJ1-5	.	TGTGCCAGCAGCCGGGACAGGGGGCCTCAGCCCCAGCATTTT	CASSRDRGPQPQHF
TRBV6-1	TRBD1	TRBJ2-7	.	TGTGCCAGCAGTGACCCGGGACAGCCCAGATACGAGCAGTACTTC	CASSDPGQPRYEQYF
TRBV5-1	TRBD2	TRBJ2-1	.	TGCGCCAGCAGCCTAGCGGGGAGCTCCTACAATGAGCAGTTCTTC	CASSLAGSSYNEQFF
TRBV5-1	.	TRBJ2-3	.	TGCGCCAGCAGCTTGGATAGCTTGTCAGATACGCAGTATTTT	CASSLDSLSDTQYF
TRBV5-1	.	TRBJ2-3	.	TGCGCCAGCAGCTTGTCGGGGGATTACACAGATACGCAGTATTTT	CASSLSGDYTDTQYF